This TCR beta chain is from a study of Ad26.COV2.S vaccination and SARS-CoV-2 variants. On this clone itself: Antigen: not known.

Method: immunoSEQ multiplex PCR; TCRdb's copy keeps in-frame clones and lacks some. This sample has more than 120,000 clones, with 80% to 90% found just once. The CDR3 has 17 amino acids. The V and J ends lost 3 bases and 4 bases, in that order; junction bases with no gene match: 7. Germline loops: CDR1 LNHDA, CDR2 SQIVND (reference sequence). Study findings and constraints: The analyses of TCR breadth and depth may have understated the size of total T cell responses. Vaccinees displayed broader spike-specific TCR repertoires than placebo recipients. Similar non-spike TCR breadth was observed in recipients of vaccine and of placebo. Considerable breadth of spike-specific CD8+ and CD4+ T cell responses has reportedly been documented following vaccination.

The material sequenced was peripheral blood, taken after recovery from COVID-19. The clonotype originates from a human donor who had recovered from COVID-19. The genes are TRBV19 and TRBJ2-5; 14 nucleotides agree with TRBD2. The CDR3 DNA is TGTGCCAGTAGTATTTTTCTCGGGACTAGCGGGGGAGAGACCCAGTACTTC. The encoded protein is CASSIFLGTSGGETQYF.